The 18 T cell receptor beta chains reported below all come from one sample, sequenced in a study of blood T cell repertoires in COVID-19. The protocol was immunoSEQ multiplex PCR, while the TCRdb copy is restricted to in-frame clones and leaves out a portion. The profile shows around 70,000 clones, roughly 90% of them singletons. The sample taken for sequencing was peripheral blood. These receptors all stem from a woman aged 60-70 years with active COVID-19.

The chain links TRBV20-1 to TRBJ2-7, with D hard to call. Germline lookup yields CDR1 DFQATT and CDR2 SNEGSKA (reference sequence). The CDR3 runs 10 residues. Deletions cut 6 bases from V and 3 bases from J, with 6 bases between. The CDR3 DNA is TGCAGTGCCGAGTACTACGAGCAGTACTTC. This translates into CSAEYYEQYF.

The J gene is TRBJ2-5, the V gene TRBV25-1, with TRBD2 matching over 12 bases. This CDR3 spans 16 amino acids. From germline, CDR1 is MGHDK and CDR2 SYGVNS. The V segment lost 4 bases and the J segment 12 bases; nucleotides outside the gene matches: 15. For the CDR3, the DNA is TGTGCCAGCAGTGCTCTAAAGACTAGCGGGAGACTTGTGAAGTACTTC. This codes for CASSALKTSGRLVKYF.

V gene TRBV4-2 combines with J gene TRBJ2-7, with 9 nucleotides matching TRBD1. The J segment lost 1 base and the V segment lost 3 bases, leaving 13 bases of the junction unmatched. The germline CDR1 and CDR2 sequences are LGHNA and YNFKEQ. This CDR3 region has 18 residues. CDR3 sequence (DNA): TGTGCCAGCAGCCAGGGGACAGGGCACTTCGCAGATTCCTACGAGCAGTACTTC. This translates into CASSQGTGHFADSYEQYF.

The J gene is TRBJ2-2, the V gene TRBV5-4; 8 positions match TRBD2. Losses at the gene ends were 2 bases for V and 4 bases for J; bases not matched to a gene: 4. This CDR3 is 15 amino acids long. Germline CDR1 reads SGHNT; CDR2 reads YYREEE (reference sequence). The CDR3 loop reads CASSLAGVGTGELFF. The CDR3 DNA is TGTGCCAGCAGCTTAGCGGGAGTTGGCACCGGGGAGCTGTTTTTT.

The chain links TRBV28 to TRBJ2-7, with TRBD2 matching over 11 bases. Germline V gene lookup returns CDR1 MDHEN and CDR2 SYDVKM. Unmatched junction bases numbered 8, after V lost 4 bases and J lost 0 bases. CDR3 size: 17 residues. The CDR3 sequence is CASSSPHTSGSSYEQYF. The CDR3 nucleotides are TGTGCCAGCAGTTCCCCTCATACTAGCGGGAGCTCCTACGAGCAGTACTTC. The whole variable domain, remainder taken from reference TRBV28 and TRBJ2-7, is DVKVTQSSRYLVKRTGEKVFLECVQDMDHENMFWYRQDPGLGLRLIYFSYDVKMKEKGDIPEGYSVSREKKERFSLILESASTNQTSMYLCASSSPHTSGSSYEQYFGPGTRLTVT.

V is TRBV5-1 and J is TRBJ2-5, with 9 bases identical to TRBD2. Germline-derived CDR1 and CDR2 are SGHRS and YFSETQ. CDR3 size: 14 residues. After removal of 4 bases from V and 4 bases from J, the junction contained 5 bases not matched to a gene. Here the CDR3 DNA reads TGCGCCAGCAGCCCGGGACTAGCCAGAGAGACCCAGTACTTC. Protein sequence: CASSPGLARETQYF.

The chain recombines TRBV28 with TRBJ1-5, with 7 nucleotides matching TRBD1. This CDR3 region has 13 residues. The germline CDR1 and CDR2 sequences are MDHEN and SYDVKM. V lost 6 bases, J lost 6 bases, and 5 bases stayed unmatched. CDR3 amino acids: CASREGGFQPQHF. Written as DNA, the CDR3 is TGTGCCAGCAGGGAAGGGGGCTTTCAGCCCCAGCATTTT.

This clone was seen a single time. The V call is TRBV19, the J call TRBJ2-1; 9 positions match TRBD1. Germline V CDR1 and CDR2: LNHDA, SQIVND (reference sequence). V shed 9 bases and J 2 bases; nucleotides not matched to a gene: 5. The CDR3 spans 14 residues. The CDR3 spells CASRDRAPYNEQFF. The CDR3 region has the DNA TGTGCCAGCCGGGACAGGGCCCCCTACAATGAGCAGTTCTTC.

The gene calls are TRBV20-1 and TRBJ2-7; D is possibly TRBD2 (6 bases). Trimming shortened V by 6 bases and J by 2 bases, and 8 bases separated the two germline ends. The germline CDR1 and CDR2 sequences are DFQATT and SNEGSKA (reference sequence). The CDR3 length is 11 residues. The CDR3 bases are TGCAGTGCCGGGACTGCCTACGAGCAGTACTTC. Its protein is CSAGTAYEQYF.

The chain couples TRBV3-1 (or the pseudogene TRBV3-2) to TRBJ2-6; TRBD1 agrees at 7 bases. The trim removed 3 bases at V and 3 bases at J, leaving 5 bases unmatched. Germline CDR1 LGHDT, CDR2 YNNKEL (reference sequence). This CDR3 has 16 residues. The CDR3 nucleotides are TGTGCCAGCAGCCAGATACAGGGGTTTGGGGCCAACGTCCTGACTTTC. Translated, it gives CASSQIQGFGANVLTF.

In DNA form, the CDR3 reads TGTGCCAGCAGTCCCATTCGCGGGGCGGGATCCTACGAGCAGTACTTC. Its protein is CASSPIRGAGSYEQYF. The V call is TRBV2, the J call TRBJ2-7; a weak D match, TRBD2 (6 bases). Trimming cost V 5 bases and J 1 base, with 18 bases left between them. CDR1 and CDR2 (germline): SNHLY, FYNNEI. This CDR3 comprises 16 residues.

This chain links TRBV23-1 with TRBJ2-5; D may be TRBD1 (7 bases). TRBV23-1 is an open reading frame whose function is uncertain. The CDR3 is made up of 19 amino acids. The germline V and J ends were trimmed by 0 bases and 3 bases, with 23 bases remaining between them. The CDR3 coding sequence is TGCGCCAGCAGTCAATCTCTGGCGGGACAGCAAGCCCCTAAAGAGACCCAGTACTTC. Amino acids: CASSQSLAGQQAPKETQYF.

CDR3 nucleotide sequence: TGTGCCAGCAGCTTCGGGCAGGGCAGAGAGGAGCAGTACTTC. Amino acid sequence: CASSFGQGREEQYF. The chain uses TRBV11-2 and TRBJ2-7; perhaps TRBD1 as D (5 bases). Trimming took 3 bases from V and 7 from J, leaving 16 bases between them. CDR1 is SGHAT, CDR2 FQNNGV, per germline. The CDR3 is 14 amino acids. The variable domain in full, with the rest retrieved from reference TRBV11-2 and TRBJ2-7, is EAGVAQSPRYKIIEKRQSVAFWCNPISGHATLYWYQQILGQGPKLLIQFQNNGVVDDSQLPKDRFSAERLKGVDSTLKIQPAKLEDSAVYLCASSFGQGREEQYFGPGTRLTVT.

This clone was observed once. J is TRBJ2-3 and V is TRBV5-1; TRBD1 agrees at 9 bases. The germline CDR1 and CDR2 sequences are SGHRS and YFSETQ. The CDR3 consists of 17 residues. V shed 0 bases and J 8 bases; nucleotides not matched to a gene: 13. CDR3 residues: CASSLAPTGTGSRTQYF. CDR3 nucleotide sequence: TGCGCCAGCAGCTTGGCCCCCACCGGGACAGGGTCCCGTACGCAGTATTTT.

The sample holds a few counts of this clone. The chain links TRBV15 to TRBJ1-6, with D perhaps matching TRBD1 (6 bases). V was clipped by 0 bases and J by 0 bases, with 12 bases between them. CDR1 is LNHNV, CDR2 YYDKDF, per germline (reference sequence). This CDR3 is built from 18 residues. This chain's CDR3 is CATSRDRGASSYNSPLHF. CDR3 nucleotide sequence: TGTGCCACCAGCAGAGATCGGGGGGCGAGCTCCTATAATTCACCCCTCCACTTT.

The chain joins TRBV21-1 to TRBJ2-7; the tabulated D call, TRBD2, remains unverified against the DNA. TRBV21-1 corresponds to a pseudogene. The CDR3 contains 14 residues. CDR3 sequence: CAAGRGASRGEQYF. As DNA, the CDR3 is TGTGCCGCGGGGCGGGGGGCCTCCCGGGGCGAGCAGTACTTC.

This chain connects TRBV18 to TRBJ2-1, with a possible D match to TRBD2 (6 bases). Germline values: CDR1 KGHSH, CDR2 LQKENI. This CDR3 is 16 amino acids long. Between the trimmed V and J ends, which lost 4 bases and 2 bases, there was a span of 15 bases. CDR3 nucleotides: TGTGCCAGCTCACGAACCTCCGGAGGGGCCTACAATGAGCAGTTCTTC. This codes for CASSRTSGGAYNEQFF.

J is TRBJ2-2 and V is TRBV5-1, with a weak D call TRBD2 (6 bases). Germline CDR1 is SGHRS and CDR2 is YFSETQ. CDR3 length equals 17 residues. The V gene lost 2 bases and the J gene lost 0 bases, with 14 bases spanning the gap. The CDR3 coding sequence is TGCGCCAGCAGCTTCTCCGGGGGAGGATCGAACACCGGGGAGCTGTTTTTT. Translation gives CASSFSGGGSNTGELFF.